Presented here are 18 T cell receptor beta chains from one specimen sequenced in a study of blood T cell repertoires in COVID-19. Only in-frame clones appear in the TCRdb table, and some are missing; sequencing was by immunoSEQ multiplex PCR. The data hold around 53,000 clones, with 65% to 85% observed a single time. Sequences were obtained from peripheral blood. Receptor source: a man between 65 and 85 years old with active COVID-19.

The rearrangement links TRBV27 to TRBJ2-7; 10 bases map to TRBD2. With V trimmed by 6 bases and J by 0 bases, 8 bases remained unmatched. In germline, CDR1 is MNHEY, CDR2 SMNVEV (reference sequence). The CDR3 is made up of 16 amino acids. This CDR3 reads CASRGGGLAASYEQYF. In nucleotides, the CDR3 is TGTGCCAGCAGGGGCGGCGGACTAGCGGCCTCCTACGAGCAGTACTTC.

The V call is TRBV6-5, the J call TRBJ1-2; the match to TRBD1 covers 11 bases. The junction had 6 bases not matched to a gene; V was cut back by 6 bases and J by 9 bases. Germline CDR1 is MNHEY and CDR2 is SVGAGI. The CDR3 runs to 13 residues. CDR3 DNA sequence: TGTGCCAGCAGCTCCGGGACAGGGGGTCGCTACACCTTC. It yields the protein CASSSGTGGRYTF.

This clone was found a few times. V usage is TRBV7-2 and J usage is TRBJ1-2; D gene unclear. Per germline, CDR1 SGHTA and CDR2 FQGNSA. The length of the CDR3 is 15 residues. Trimming pared 0 bases from V and 5 bases from J, leaving 13 bases between. The CDR3 sequence is CASSLAHSTDYGYTF. The DNA of the CDR3 is TGTGCCAGCAGCTTAGCTCACAGTACCGATTATGGCTACACCTTC.

The CDR3: CASSLDSLAGMWGEQFF. CDR3 in DNA: TGTGCCAGCAGCTTAGATAGCCTAGCGGGAATGTGGGGTGAGCAGTTCTTC. The gene calls are TRBV11-2 and TRBJ2-1; TRBD2 matches 9 bases. Germline CDR1 and CDR2: SGHAT and FQNNGV. This CDR3 region has 17 residues. After removal of 0 bases from V and 9 bases from J, the junction contained 12 bases not matched to a gene.

This chain uses TRBV7-2 with TRBJ2-1; 13 bases agree with TRBD2. The CDR3 is 18 amino acids. The germline CDR1 and CDR2 sequences are SGHTA and FQGNSA. V lost 5 bases and J lost 4; bases outside the gene matches: 11. The CDR3 DNA sequence: TGTGCCAGCAGCCGCCCCCCCGGGACTAGCGGGACATACAATGAGCAGTTCTTC. It encodes CASSRPPGTSGTYNEQFF.

This chain links TRBV12-3 or TRBV12-4 with TRBJ2-1, with D possibly TRBD1 on 5 matching bases. The CDR3 consists of 13 residues. Trimming removed 4 bases from V and 7 bases from J, with 11 bases in between. The CDR3 DNA sequence: TGTGCCAGCAGTTCTAGGGGCCGGAATGAGCAGTTCTTC. Its protein product is CASSSRGRNEQFF.

The V call is TRBV2, the J call TRBJ1-5; D gene ambiguous. The CDR3 is 14 residues long. V was clipped by 6 bases and J by 1 base, with 10 bases between them. The germline CDR1 and CDR2 sequences are SNHLY and FYNNEI. CDR3: CASRRGQSNQPQHF. CDR3 coding DNA: TGTGCCAGCAGACGTGGTCAGAGCAATCAGCCCCAGCATTTT.

V is TRBV6-2 or TRBV6-3 and J is TRBJ1-5; TRBD1 matches at 8 bases. The CDR3 has 15 residues. The germline V gene has CDR1 MNHEY and CDR2 SVGEGT. The V gene end was trimmed by 4 bases and the J gene end by 7 bases; junction bases not matched to a gene: 9. This CDR3 is CASSSSAGTGQPQHF. The CDR3 DNA reads as TGTGCCAGCAGTTCCAGTGCGGGGACAGGACAGCCCCAGCATTTT.

This clone has only one observation. V is TRBV30 and J is TRBJ2-7; possibly TRBD2 for D (5 bases). Germline V gene sequence: CDR1 GTSNPN, CDR2 SVGIG (reference sequence). V was trimmed by 3 bases and J by 2 bases, leaving 8 bases between them. The CDR3 length is 12 residues. Here the CDR3 reads CAWRGDPYEQYF. The CDR3 DNA follows: TGTGCCTGGAGGGGAGATCCCTACGAGCAGTACTTC.

The chain recombines TRBV7-9 with TRBJ2-3; TRBD2 aligns across 7 bases. V dropped 5 bases and J dropped 6; count of bases not matched to a gene: 17. From germline, CDR1 is SEHNR and CDR2 FQNEAQ (reference sequence). The CDR3 is 17 amino acids. CDR3 coding DNA: TGTGCCAGCAGCCTGGTCTTAGGAGGGAGGGCCAGGGATACGCAGTATTTT. Its translation: CASSLVLGGRARDTQYF.

The chain carries TRBV5-1 and TRBJ2-1; 10 nucleotides match TRBD2. Germline loops: CDR1 SGHRS, CDR2 YFSETQ. The trim removed 4 bases at V and 5 bases at J, leaving 12 bases unmatched. The CDR3 is made up of 17 amino acids. CDR3 loop: CASSRDVRTSGDNEQFF. The CDR3 nucleotides are TGCGCCAGCAGCCGAGATGTTAGGACTAGCGGAGACAATGAGCAGTTCTTC.

This rearrangement joins TRBV9 to TRBJ2-1; 7 bases are shared with TRBD1. The CDR3 is made up of 15 amino acids. From germline, CDR1 is SGDLS and CDR2 YYNGEE. Losses at the gene ends were 4 bases for V and 6 bases for J; bases not matched to a gene: 10. Here the CDR3 DNA reads TGTGCCAGCAGCCTAGGGGGCGCGCAGGGCAATGAGCAGTTCTTC. This translates into CASSLGGAQGNEQFF.

This chain links TRBV3-1 (or the pseudogene TRBV3-2) with TRBJ2-2; TRBD1 matches at 9 bases. The trim removed 4 bases at V and 4 bases at J, leaving 7 bases unmatched. The germline V gene encodes CDR1 LGHDT and CDR2 YNNKEL (reference sequence). This CDR3 is 16 amino acids long. CDR3 in DNA: TGTGCCAGCAGCCTCAAGGGACAGGGCATCACCGGGGAGCTGTTTTTT. Translating gives CASSLKGQGITGELFF.

This clone was counted between two and nine times. CDR3 sequence: CASSLGTAEAFF. In DNA, the CDR3 is TGTGCCAGCAGCCTGGGCACCGCTGAAGCTTTCTTT. The rearrangement uses TRBV11-2 and TRBJ1-1; D ambiguous. Looked up from germline, CDR1 is SGHAT and CDR2 is FQNNGV. CDR3 length: 12 residues. Trimming cost V 5 bases and J 6 bases, with 10 bases left between them. Looking up the rest from reference TRBV11-2 and TRBJ1-1 gives the full variable domain: EAGVAQSPRYKIIEKRQSVAFWCNPISGHATLYWYQQILGQGPKLLIQFQNNGVVDDSQLPKDRFSAERLKGVDSTLKIQPAKLEDSAVYLCASSLGTAEAFFGQGTRLTVV.

This chain joins TRBV10-3 and TRBJ2-1; 7 nucleotides line up with TRBD2. Germline V gene lookup returns CDR1 ENHRY and CDR2 SYGVKD. V shed 7 bases, J shed 0 bases, and the junction held 3 bases outside the gene matches. CDR3 length: 14 residues. The CDR3 region has the DNA TGTGCCATCACTCGGACTAGCTCCTACAATGAGCAGTTCTTC. This encodes CAITRTSSYNEQFF.

This clone is a singleton in its sample. The chain couples TRBV5-4 to TRBJ1-1, with 8 bases that match TRBD1. With V trimmed by 2 bases and J by 3 bases, 6 bases remained unmatched. Germline lookup yields CDR1 SGHNT and CDR2 YYREEE (reference sequence). The CDR3 consists of 15 residues. DNA of the CDR3: TGTGCCAGCAGCTTTTCAGGGGGCGCGGACACTGAAGCTTTCTTT. Translating gives CASSFSGGADTEAFF.

The chain has TRBV10-3 and TRBJ2-2; 7 bases are a match to TRBD1. The CDR3 covers 13 residues. After removal of 3 bases from V and 6 bases from J, the junction contained 1 base not matched to a gene. Germline V gene lookup returns CDR1 ENHRY and CDR2 SYGVKD. The CDR3 is CAISEQGSGELFF. The CDR3 DNA reads TGTGCCATCAGTGAACAGGGGTCCGGGGAGCTGTTTTTT.

The J gene is TRBJ1-1, the V gene TRBV5-4, with 10 nucleotides matching TRBD1. V trimming: 4 bases; J trimming: 5 bases; junction bases outside the gene matches: 2. Germline V gene sequence: CDR1 SGHNT, CDR2 YYREEE (reference sequence). The CDR3 has 13 amino acids. CDR3 in DNA: TGTGCCAGCAGCCGGGACAGGGGAACTGAAGCTTTCTTT. Its translation: CASSRDRGTEAFF.